The 5 T cell receptor beta chains listed next were all sequenced from one sample in a study of CD8 T cells in ankylosing spondylitis. MiXCR was run by TCRdb on the 5' RACE reads, yielding one entry per CDR3 protein. The sample lists about 240,000 distinct CDR3 sequences; 9.5% to 12% were seen once. Material: blood, either unsorted or a sorted T cell fraction (not recorded which). These receptors were collected from a male donor with ankylosing spondylitis or in good health (not recorded which).

In its sample, this clonotype was seen many times. The chain uses TRBV28 and TRBJ2-1; 8 bases agree with TRBD2. From germline, CDR1 is MDHEN and CDR2 SYDVKM. This CDR3 region has 15 residues. J was trimmed by 2 bases and V by 4 bases; bases with no gene match: 4. For the CDR3, the DNA is TGTGCCAGCAGTTCGACTAGCGCTCCCTACAATGAGCAGTTCTTC. Protein product: CASSSTSAPYNEQFF.

This clonotype was seen repeatedly, ten times or more. The chain combines TRBV20-1 with TRBJ2-1; D perhaps matches TRBD2 (6 bases). V lost 0 bases and J lost 5, with 14 bases in between. Germline V gene lookup returns CDR1 DFQATT and CDR2 SNEGSKA (reference sequence). CDR3 length: 15 amino acids. The CDR3 bases are TGCAGTGCTAGAGAGGCGGGGTATATTGACAATGAGCAGTTCTTC. Encoded protein: CSAREAGYIDNEQFF.

This clonotype was seen at least ten times. CDR3 amino acids: CASSWGGETEAFF. The CDR3 nucleotides are TGCGCCAGCAGCTGGGGAGGTGAGACTGAAGCTTTCTTT. V gene TRBV5-1 combines with J gene TRBJ1-1; D ambiguous. Trimming took off 3 bases at V and 5 bases at J, with 11 bases between the two ends. Per the germline V gene, CDR1 is SGHRS and CDR2 is YFSETQ. The CDR3 extends over 13 amino acids.

This clonotype was detected a few times. The rearrangement joins TRBV5-1 to TRBJ2-1, with D maybe TRBD2 (7 bases). This CDR3 has 15 amino acids. Germline-derived CDR1 and CDR2 are SGHRS and YFSETQ. The V end was cut by 3 bases, the J end by 0 bases, with 10 bases between. The DNA for the CDR3 is TGCGCCAGCAGCTCCGGGGGGCCCTCCTACAATGAGCAGTTCTTC. Its translation: CASSSGGPSYNEQFF. Full variable domain (rest looked up from reference TRBV5-1 and TRBJ2-1): KAGVTQTPRYLIKTRGQQVTLSCSPISGHRSVSWYQQTPGQGLQFLFEYFSETQRNKGNFPGRFSGRQFSNSRSEMNVSTLELGDSALYLCASSSGGPSYNEQFFGPGTRLTVL.

The chain carries TRBV7-7 and TRBJ2-3, with 9 bases identical to TRBD2. Trimming removed 2 bases from V and 2 bases from J; junction bases left unmatched: 17. Germline values: CDR1 SSHAT, CDR2 FNYEAQ (reference sequence). The CDR3 sequence is 20 residues long. As DNA, the CDR3 is TGTGCCAGCAGCTTAATCGTGTGTGGACTTCGACTAGCGGACACAGATACGCAGTATTTT. As protein: CASSLIVCGLRLADTDTQYF. The full variable domain, in which reference TRBV7-7 and TRBJ2-3 provide the parts outside the CDR3, is GAGVSQSPRYKVTKRGQDVTLRCDPISSHATLYWYQQALGQGPEFLTYFNYEAQPDKSGLPSDRFSAERPEGSISTLTIQRTEQRDSAMYRCASSLIVCGLRLADTDTQYFGPGTRLTVL.